This T cell receptor (beta chain) was sequenced for a study of T cell changes during pregnancy in multiple sclerosis (dated by TCRdb to the late 2010s). Background for the entire study: Changes in the T cell repertoire over the course of pregnancy were examined in this study in women with multiple sclerosis.

Details on this clone: This clone's antigen is unknown. Base qualities are not at hand, and no much larger clone is one base apart.

The library was produced with the immunoSEQ multiplex PCR assay. The immuneACCESS repertoire file appears here via TCRdb, limited to in-frame rearrangements. These files lack a portion of the clones; in checked studies, under half of the deficit traces to unresolved V genes, and the cause of the others is not known. The sample table lists about 100,000 clones, about 92% of them with a count of one. 1.9% of the sample comes from the top ten. Relative to germline, V is 4 bases shorter and J is 4 bases shorter, with 14 bases between their ends. Reading from cysteine to phenylalanine, the CDR3 counts 15 amino acids. The DNA shown is the 45-base CDR3, in frame from base 1. CDR1 and CDR2, per the germline V gene (reference sequence), are LNHNV and YYDKDF.

The sequence is built from TRBV15 and TRBJ2-1, and possibly TRBD1, on 6 matching bases. The specimen was peripheral blood, collected after pregnancy. The receptor was isolated from a female donor with multiple sclerosis, enrolled in a pregnancy study. The bases are TGTGCCACCAGCACCCCCCGGGACACTTACAATGAGCAGTTCTTC. Translated, it reads CATSTPRDTYNEQFF.